The 28 T cell receptor beta chains below were found in one sample sequenced in a study of molecular identifiers for immune sequencing clone quantification. TCRdb ran MiXCR on the PCR reads and lists one entry per CDR3 protein. This sample yields about 320,000 distinct CDR3 sequences, of which roughly 24% are seen a single time; about 0.73% belongs to the top ten. Sequences were obtained from naive CD8+ T cells from blood, with Jurkat cell RNA spiked in. The subset here: FACS-sorted CD8+CD4-CCR7+CD45RA+ naive T cells. These receptors originate from a human donor in good health. Some libraries in this study had Jurkat cell RNA spiked in.

In regard to this clonotype: A read error is possible here, since a much larger clone lies one base away. The chain links TRBV11-2 to TRBJ2-5; weak D call: TRBD1 (5 bases). This CDR3 has 15 amino acids. In germline, CDR1 is SGHAT, CDR2 FQNNGV. The CDR3 bases are TGTGCCAGCAGCTACGAATACTCAGGGCAAGAGACCCCGTACTTC. It encodes CASSYEYSGQETPYF.

Points on this clonotype: A much larger clone sits a single nucleotide away, making a read error possible. This chain joins TRBV21-1 and TRBJ2-4. TRBV21-1 is a documented pseudogene. The CDR3 is made up of 16 amino acids. The CDR3 sequence is CASSGVTGIAKNIQYF. DNA for the CDR3: TGTGCCAGCAGCGGGGTTACAGGGATAGCCAAAAACATTCAGTACTTC.

Remarks on this clonotype: Sequence at one end of the junction differs from germline and may be a read error. J is TRBJ2-4 and V is TRBV2; D not resolved. CDR1 is SNHLY and CDR2 is FYNNEI in the germline V gene. The CDR3 consists of 14 residues. In DNA form, the CDR3 reads TGTGCCAGCAGTGACAGGCCAGACAAAAGCATTCAGTACTTC. Protein sequence: CASSDRPDKSIQYF.

J is TRBJ2-1 and V is TRBV6-6; TRBD2 might be the D (6 bases). The CDR3 totals 13 residues. V dropped 2 bases and J dropped 8 bases, with 10 bases sitting between them. Germline CDR1 reads MNHNY; CDR2 reads SVGAGI (reference sequence). The CDR3 DNA follows: TGTGCCAGCAGTTACATACTAGCCGATGAGCAGTTCTTC. Translation: CASSYILADEQFF.

In its sample, this clonotype was seen many times. The J gene is TRBJ2-7, the V gene TRBV7-9; D is possibly TRBD1 or TRBD2 (5 bases each). This CDR3 contains 14 residues. CDR1 and CDR2 from the germline V gene are SEHNR and FQNEAQ (reference sequence). V was cut by 4 bases and J by 3 bases, with 13 bases left in between. CDR3 DNA sequence: TGTGCCAGCAGCTCACCGTGGGACGGCTACGAGCAGTACTTC. Translating it yields CASSSPWDGYEQYF.

This clonotype has only a few counts. The V and J genes are TRBV30 and TRBJ1-1, with a weak D call TRBD1 (6 bases). Germline V gene lookup returns CDR1 GTSNPN and CDR2 SVGIG (reference sequence). The V and J ends lost 0 bases and 1 base respectively, with 21 bases between them. The CDR3 sequence is 18 residues long. CDR3 in DNA: TGTGCCTGGAGTGTATACAACAGGGCTGGACTAGCGAACACTGAAGCTTTCTTT. It specifies CAWSVYNRAGLANTEAFF.

The sample holds a few counts of this clonotype. V gene TRBV5-6 combines with J gene TRBJ1-5; D call uncertain. Germline assignment: CDR1 SGHDT and CDR2 YYEEEE. V was trimmed by 2 bases and J by 3 bases, leaving 6 bases between them. The CDR3 runs to 13 residues. The CDR3 reads CASSFGDNQPQHF. CDR3 coding DNA: TGTGCCAGCAGCTTCGGGGACAATCAGCCCCAGCATTTT.

This clonotype came up a few times. The chain joins TRBV4-3 to TRBJ2-7, with 11 bases that match TRBD1. The CDR3 contains 18 residues. Trimming removed 2 bases from V and 2 bases from J; junction bases left unmatched: 11. CDR1 LGHNA and CDR2 YSLEER come from the germline V gene. The CDR3 DNA reads TGCGCCAGCAGCCAATTCCAGACCGGGACAGGGGGAACCTACGAGCAGTACTTC. Its protein is CASSQFQTGTGGTYEQYF.

This clonotype was found many times. J is TRBJ2-7 and V is TRBV6-6; the D gene is possibly TRBD1 (5 bases). Germline loops: CDR1 MNHNY, CDR2 SVGAGI (reference sequence). The CDR3 consists of 12 residues. Trimming shortened V by 6 bases and J by 5 bases, and 11 bases separated the two germline ends. Here the CDR3 DNA reads TGTGCCAGCAGCCCAACAGGAAACGAGCAGTACTTC. It translates to CASSPTGNEQYF.

This clonotype came up a few times. The chain is built from TRBV7-9 and TRBJ2-5, with D uncertain. Trimming stripped 4 bases from V and 5 bases from J, with 17 bases between. Germline loops: CDR1 SEHNR, CDR2 FQNEAQ (reference sequence). This CDR3 region has 15 residues. The CDR3 spells CASSSVSADEETQYF. Here the CDR3 DNA reads TGTGCCAGCAGCTCCGTTTCTGCCGATGAGGAGACCCAGTACTTC. The variable domain in full, with the rest retrieved from reference TRBV7-9 and TRBJ2-5, is DTGVSQNPRHKITKRGQNVTFRCDPISEHNRLYWYRQTLGQGPEFLTYFQNEAQLEKSRLLSDRFSAERPKGSFSTLEIQRTEQGDSAMYLCASSSVSADEETQYFGPGTRLLVL.

The chain couples TRBV9 to TRBJ1-2, with 12 bases fitting TRBD1. V lost 3 bases and J lost 8; bases outside the gene matches: 8. The germline CDR1 and CDR2 sequences are SGDLS and YYNGEE. This CDR3 spans 15 amino acids. CDR3 loop: CASSGWGQGAGGYTF. In DNA form, the CDR3 reads TGTGCCAGCAGCGGCTGGGGACAGGGGGCTGGCGGCTACACCTTC. Filled out from reference TRBV9 and TRBJ1-2, the complete variable domain reads DSGVTQTPKHLITATGQRVTLRCSPRSGDLSVYWYQQSLDQGLQFLIQYYNGEERAKGNILERFSAQQFPDLHSELNLSSLELGDSALYFCASSGWGQGAGGYTFGSGTRLTVV.

Of note for this clonotype: The CDR3 ends on some other residue instead of the conserved phenylalanine or tryptophan, so this is likely a read error. The genes are TRBV4-2 and TRBJ2-7; D is possibly TRBD1 (6 bases). The CDR3 covers 14 residues. V shed 1 base and J shed 0 bases, with 7 bases lying between them. CDR1 is LGHNA and CDR2 is YNFKEQ in the germline V gene. This CDR3 is CASSQGQDSYEQYI. CDR3 nucleotides: TGTGCCAGCAGCCAAGGACAGGACTCCTACGAGCAGTACATC.

This clonotype was seen at least ten times. This chain links TRBV29-1 with TRBJ1-1; no clear D gene. CDR3 size: 13 residues. CDR1 and CDR2 from the germline V gene are SQVTM and ANQGSEA. V dropped 6 bases and J dropped 0 bases, with 11 bases sitting between them. CDR3 nucleotide sequence: TGCAGCGTAGTAGAGATAATGAACACTGAAGCTTTCTTT. It specifies CSVVEIMNTEAFF.

This clonotype was counted between two and nine times. The J gene is TRBJ2-3, the V gene TRBV9, with TRBD2 matching 11 bases. The length of the CDR3 is 16 residues. Germline V CDR1 and CDR2: SGDLS, YYNGEE. V was pared by 4 bases and J by 2 bases, with 6 bases of the junction left unmatched. CDR3 in DNA: TGTGCCAGCAGCTACGCTAGCGGGGGGATCACAGATACGCAGTATTTT. This sequence encodes CASSYASGGITDTQYF.

A note on this clonotype: The CDR3 end shows no conserved phenylalanine or tryptophan, and so a read error is likely. The V gene is TRBV27, the J gene TRBJ2-7; maybe TRBD2 (7 bases). Germline assignment: CDR1 MNHEY and CDR2 SMNVEV (reference sequence). This CDR3 contains 12 residues. CDR3 nucleotide sequence: TGTCCCACCGGTCGGGGGGCGAGGGAGCAGTACCTC. The encoded protein is CPTGRGAREQYL.

Ten or more counts support this clonotype. The gene calls are TRBV30 and TRBJ2-7, with D possibly called TRBD1 or TRBD2 (5 bases each). This CDR3 has 14 amino acids. The germline V gene has CDR1 GTSNPN and CDR2 SVGIG (reference sequence). V gave up 1 base and J gave up 3 bases, with 13 bases separating them. In nucleotides, the CDR3 is TGTGCCTGGAGTGGCCGGGACCTAGGCTACGAGCAGTACTTC. Amino acid sequence: CAWSGRDLGYEQYF. Full variable domain (rest looked up from reference TRBV30 and TRBJ2-7): SQTIHQWPATLVQPVGSPLSLECTVEGTSNPNLYWYRQAAGRGLQLLFYSVGIGQISSEVPQNLSASRPQDRQFILSSKKLLLSDSGFYLCAWSGRDLGYEQYFGPGTRLTVT.

This clonotype was recorded many times. CDR3 nucleotide sequence: TGTGCCAGCAGCTACAACAGGGGCGACTACGAGCAGTACTTC. Translating gives CASSYNRGDYEQYF. This chain connects TRBV28 to TRBJ2-7; 7 nucleotides match TRBD1. This CDR3 has 14 amino acids. Germline V gene lookup returns CDR1 MDHEN and CDR2 SYDVKM. V trimming: 6 bases; J trimming: 3 bases; junction bases outside the gene matches: 8. Drawing the rest from reference TRBV28 and TRBJ2-7, the complete variable domain is DVKVTQSSRYLVKRTGEKVFLECVQDMDHENMFWYRQDPGLGLRLIYFSYDVKMKEKGDIPEGYSVSREKKERFSLILESASTNQTSMYLCASSYNRGDYEQYFGPGTRLTVT.

Only a few counts were recorded for this clonotype. The chain links TRBV4-1 to TRBJ2-1; no clear D gene. Per the germline V gene, CDR1 is MGHRA and CDR2 is YSYEKL. The CDR3 is 14 residues long. The V and J ends lost 3 bases and 4 bases respectively, with 10 bases between them. The CDR3 region has the DNA TGCGCCAGCAGCCAGAGAACAGAATACAATGAGCAGTTCTTC. Residues: CASSQRTEYNEQFF.

This clonotype appeared once. It may be a read error: a sequence one base away is much more abundant. The chain combines TRBV6-2 or TRBV6-3 with TRBJ2-7; perhaps TRBD2 as D (6 bases). Germline loops: CDR1 MNHEY, CDR2 SVGEGT. V lost 7 bases and J 4 bases, leaving 11 bases between the germline ends. CDR3 length: 12 residues. For the CDR3, the DNA is TGTGCCAGCACCACCAGCGGGTACGAGCAGTACTTC. Amino acid sequence: CASTTSGYEQYF.

Remarks on this clonotype: This may be a read error, as it is one base from a much larger clone. The CDR3 DNA reads as TGTGCCAGCAGTTACCAGGGGGCCTACAAGCAGTACTTC. Protein product: CASSYQGAYKQYF. This chain links TRBV27 with TRBJ2-7, with 8 positions matching TRBD1. Germline V gives CDR1 MNHEY, CDR2 SMNVEV (reference sequence). The CDR3 contains 13 residues.

In this sample, this clonotype turned up many times. J is TRBJ2-3 and V is TRBV7-9, with TRBD2 as a possible D gene (6 bases). The V gene's germline CDR1 is SEHNR and CDR2 FQNEAQ (reference sequence). This CDR3 is built from 16 residues. The V and J ends lost 3 bases and 4 bases respectively, with 17 bases between them. The DNA of the CDR3 is TGTGCCAGCAGCTTCCCGGGAGCTGTTAGACCAGATACGCAGTATTTT. Translated: CASSFPGAVRPDTQYF.

This clonotype was counted a few times. The chain couples TRBV6-2 or TRBV6-3 to TRBJ2-1; 13 bases map to TRBD2. Germline-derived CDR1 and CDR2 are MNHEY and SVGEGT. There are 17 residues in the CDR3. The J segment lost 2 bases and the V segment lost 5 bases, leaving 6 bases of the junction unmatched. The CDR3 here is CASSPGLAGVAYNEQFF. The CDR3 nucleotides are TGTGCCAGCAGTCCCGGACTAGCGGGAGTGGCCTACAATGAGCAGTTCTTC.

The chain uses TRBV5-1 and TRBJ2-7; D unresolved. Germline CDR1 reads SGHRS; CDR2 reads YFSETQ. V was trimmed by 2 bases and J by 0 bases, leaving 9 bases between them. This CDR3 is 14 amino acids long. This chain's CDR3 is CASSFQINSYEQYF. In DNA form, the CDR3 reads TGCGCCAGCAGCTTCCAGATCAACTCCTACGAGCAGTACTTC.

This chain connects TRBV15 to TRBJ2-3; D is possibly TRBD2 (5 bases). In germline, CDR1 is LNHNV, CDR2 YYDKDF (reference sequence). Trimming pared 5 bases from V and 5 bases from J, leaving 14 bases between. There are 14 residues in the CDR3. Here the CDR3 reads CATSGELAGDTQYF. CDR3 coding DNA: TGTGCCACCAGCGGGGAGCTTGCGGGAGATACGCAGTATTTT.

This clonotype has a handful of counts. The rearrangement joins TRBV4-2 to TRBJ1-2; 11 bases agree with TRBD1. J was trimmed by 9 bases and V by 4 bases; bases with no gene match: 7. This CDR3 has 14 amino acids. Germline-derived CDR1 and CDR2 are LGHNA and YNFKEQ. For the CDR3, the DNA is TGTGCCAGCAGCCTAGGACAGGGGGCTGGTAGCTACACCTTC. Translation gives CASSLGQGAGSYTF.

This clonotype was counted only a few times. This chain connects TRBV4-3 to TRBJ1-3; D is undetermined. Germline values: CDR1 LGHNA, CDR2 YSLEER. V dropped 0 bases and J dropped 1 base, with 10 bases sitting between them. The CDR3 runs 16 residues. The CDR3 protein is CASSQDLPWSGNTIYF. The CDR3 DNA is TGCGCCAGCAGCCAAGATCTGCCCTGGTCTGGAAACACCATATATTTT.

Points on this clonotype: At one end the junction does not follow the germline gene, possibly because of a read error. The CDR3 DNA reads TGTGCCAGCAGCCTCTGGGACTCTGGGGCCAACGTCCTGCCTTTC. Protein: CASSLWDSGANVLPF. The chain links TRBV5-3 to TRBJ2-6; D possibly corresponds to TRBD2 (6 bases). TRBV5-3 is annotated as an ORF whose role is uncertain. The CDR3 is 15 amino acids.

This clonotype was counted many times. V gene TRBV7-9 combines with J gene TRBJ2-3, with a possible D match to TRBD2 (6 bases). V lost 8 bases to trimming and J lost 4 bases, with 10 bases between them. Germline V CDR1 and CDR2: SEHNR, FQNEAQ (reference sequence). This CDR3 region has 12 residues. Here the CDR3 reads CASGGRADTQYF. Written as DNA, the CDR3 is TGTGCCAGCGGGGGGAGAGCAGATACGCAGTATTTT.